The 18 T cell receptor beta chains below were found in one sample sequenced in a study of identical twins. TCRdb reprocessed the 5' RACE reads with MiXCR, giving one entry per CDR3 protein. Of around 1.7 million distinct CDR3 sequences in the sample, 32% were seen once. Input material: cord blood. These receptor sequences come from a newborn girl in good health.

A note on this clonotype: An end of the junction does not agree with germline; a read error may underlie this. This rearrangement joins TRBV5-6 to TRBJ2-7; weak D call: TRBD1 (6 bases). CDR3 length: 14 amino acids. The germline CDR1 and CDR2 sequences are SGHDT and YYEEEE. The CDR3 is CVSSLELGAYEQYF. The CDR3 DNA reads TGTGTCAGCAGCTTGGAGCTGGGGGCGTACGAGCAGTACTTC.

This clonotype has just a few counts. The chain employs TRBV20-1 and TRBJ1-5; no reliable D call. Between the trimmed V and J ends, which lost 1 base and 4 bases, there was a span of 8 bases. Germline V CDR1 and CDR2: DFQATT, SNEGSKA (reference sequence). The CDR3 has 13 residues. CDR3 sequence: CSARVSGNQPQHF. CDR3 nucleotides: TGCAGTGCTAGAGTTAGCGGGAATCAGCCCCAGCATTTT.

V is TRBV10-3 and J is TRBJ2-7; D possibly matches TRBD1 or TRBD2 (5 bases each). Germline V gene data show CDR1 as ENHRY and CDR2 as SYGVKD. The CDR3 sequence is 11 residues long. V was pared by 4 bases and J by 6 bases, with 7 bases between. The CDR3 reads CAISGGFEQYF. The CDR3 coding sequence is TGTGCCATCAGTGGGGGGTTCGAGCAGTACTTC.

There are a few counts of this clonotype. This chain connects TRBV28 to TRBJ2-1, with a tentative D call TRBD2 (6 bases). The V end lost 4 bases, the J end lost 3 bases, and 16 bases lay between the germline ends. Germline V gives CDR1 MDHEN, CDR2 SYDVKM. The CDR3 length is 16 residues. The DNA for the CDR3 is TGTGCCAGCAGTTCCGATAGTAACGGGGGCTACAATGAGCAGTTCTTC. It translates to CASSSDSNGGYNEQFF.

With respect to this clonotype: An end of the junction does not agree with germline; a read error may underlie this. The V call is TRBV12-3 or TRBV12-4, the J call TRBJ2-1; the D is unclear. The CDR3 runs 11 residues. CDR3 sequence reads: CASSLGNERFF. The CDR3 nucleotides read TGTGCCAGCAGTTTGGGCAATGAGCGGTTCTTC.

This clonotype has a handful of counts. The rearrangement uses TRBV20-1 and TRBJ2-1, with 12 bases lining up with TRBD2. Germline CDR1 DFQATT, CDR2 SNEGSKA (reference sequence). The CDR3 is 19 amino acids. V trimming: 6 bases; J trimming: 1 base; junction bases outside the gene matches: 16. This CDR3 is CSAILTSGGIFRSYNEQFF. In DNA, the CDR3 is TGCAGTGCCATTTTAACTAGCGGGGGGATCTTTCGTTCCTACAATGAGCAGTTCTTC.

This clonotype was seen only once. This sequence joins TRBV5-1 and TRBJ2-1; D call uncertain. With 2 bases removed from V and 9 bases from J, the gap between germline ends came to 18 bases. Germline V CDR1 and CDR2: SGHRS, YFSETQ. The CDR3 extends over 15 amino acids. CDR3 sequence (DNA): TGCGCCAGCAGCTTAACCCCCACGGCGAGCCCTGAGCAGTTCTTC. Translated, it gives CASSLTPTASPEQFF. Variable domain in full (rest from reference TRBV5-1 and TRBJ2-1): KAGVTQTPRYLIKTRGQQVTLSCSPISGHRSVSWYQQTPGQGLQFLFEYFSETQRNKGNFPGRFSGRQFSNSRSEMNVSTLELGDSALYLCASSLTPTASPEQFFGPGTRLTVL.

This clonotype was counted between two and nine times. The J gene is TRBJ2-1, the V gene TRBV5-1; 12 nucleotides line up with TRBD2. The CDR3 is 15 amino acids. The V and J ends lost 0 bases and 12 bases, in that order; junction bases with no gene match: 7. Germline CDR1 is SGHRS and CDR2 is YFSETQ. Here the CDR3 DNA reads TGCGCCAGCAGCTTGGGACTAGCGGGAGTTGAGGTGCAGTTCTTC. This codes for CASSLGLAGVEVQFF.

The J gene is TRBJ2-1, the V gene TRBV4-2, with 8 bases fitting TRBD1. CDR3 size: 15 residues. V dropped 2 bases and J dropped 16; count of bases not matched to a gene: 16. The germline V gene has CDR1 LGHNA and CDR2 YNFKEQ. The CDR3 DNA reads TGTGCCAGCAGCCAATATCAGGGGGCGAACACTGAAGCTTTCTTC. Amino acids: CASSQYQGANTEAFF.

The chain links TRBV4-2 to TRBJ1-5; a weak D match, TRBD1 (5 bases). V was pared by 0 bases and J by 4 bases, with 10 bases between. Germline values: CDR1 LGHNA, CDR2 YNFKEQ. The CDR3 has 15 residues. DNA for the CDR3: TGTGCCAGCAGCCAAGAAGCGACAGTTAATCAGCCCCAGCATTTT. Translation gives CASSQEATVNQPQHF.

This clonotype was recorded many times. The chain combines TRBV29-1 with TRBJ1-2; TRBD1 aligns across 8 bases. V lost 3 bases to trimming and J lost 8 bases; unmatched junction nucleotides: 2. Germline V gives CDR1 SQVTM, CDR2 ANQGSEA. The CDR3 length is 11 residues. The CDR3 nucleotides are TGCAGCGTTGACAGGGGGCAGGGCTACACCTTC. Protein sequence: CSVDRGQGYTF. The entire variable domain, with the rest obtained from reference TRBV29-1 and TRBJ1-2, is as follows: SAVISQKPSRDICQRGTSLTIQCQVDSQVTMMFWYRQQPGQSLTLIATANQGSEATYESGFVIDKFPISRPNLTFSTLTVSNMSPEDSSIYLCSVDRGQGYTFGSGTRLTVV.

This clonotype has only a few counts. CDR3 amino acids: CSARGSPSTDTQYF. CDR3 nucleotide sequence: TGCAGTGCTAGGGGCTCCCCATCCACAGATACGCAGTATTTT. V gene TRBV20-1 combines with J gene TRBJ2-3; unclear D gene. The CDR3 totals 14 residues. V was pared by 3 bases and J by 2 bases, with 12 bases between. Germline CDR1 DFQATT, CDR2 SNEGSKA (reference sequence).

This chain joins TRBV10-3 and TRBJ2-7, with D possibly TRBD2 on 6 matching bases. Germline assignment: CDR1 ENHRY and CDR2 SYGVKD. The CDR3 totals 13 residues. Trimming pared 7 bases from V and 0 bases from J, leaving 10 bases between. The CDR3 nucleotides read TGTGCCATCATGGGGGGAGTCTCCTACGAGCAGTACTTC. It is translated as CAIMGGVSYEQYF.

This chain joins TRBV28 and TRBJ2-2; TRBD1 matches at 8 bases. V lost 3 bases, J lost 3 bases, and 6 bases stayed unmatched. CDR1 and CDR2 from the germline V gene are MDHEN and SYDVKM. The CDR3 has 16 amino acids. Here the CDR3 reads CASSFLGQVYTGELFF. CDR3 bases: TGTGCCAGCAGTTTTCTGGGACAGGTGTACACCGGGGAGCTGTTTTTT.

The V gene is TRBV2, the J gene TRBJ1-5, with unresolved D. CDR1 and CDR2 (germline): SNHLY, FYNNEI. V lost 4 bases and J lost 0, with 10 bases in between. The CDR3 contains 15 residues. CDR3 loop: CASSVQPYSNQPQHF. In nucleotides, the CDR3 is TGTGCCAGCAGTGTCCAGCCCTATAGCAATCAGCCCCAGCATTTT.

The chain carries TRBV7-9 and TRBJ2-1; maybe TRBD2 (5 bases). The V end was cut by 9 bases, the J end by 5 bases, with 5 bases between. This CDR3 is built from 10 residues. Germline V CDR1 and CDR2: SEHNR, FQNEAQ (reference sequence). DNA for the CDR3: TGTGCCAGGACTAACAATGAGCAGTTCTTC. This gives the protein CARTNNEQFF.

This clonotype has only a few counts. This chain connects TRBV20-1 to TRBJ2-7; 10 positions agree with TRBD2. Germline CDR1 DFQATT, CDR2 SNEGSKA (reference sequence). V was pared by 8 bases and J by 3 bases, with 10 bases of the junction left unmatched. The CDR3 spans 14 residues. CDR3 region: CSPQKASGSYEQYF. The CDR3 nucleotides are TGCAGTCCTCAGAAGGCTAGCGGGAGCTACGAGCAGTACTTC.

The V call is TRBV20-1, the J call TRBJ2-5; D uncertain. The CDR3 extends over 12 amino acids. Between the trimmed V and J ends, which lost 6 bases and 5 bases, there was a span of 13 bases. Germline-derived CDR1 and CDR2 are DFQATT and SNEGSKA (reference sequence). CDR3 region: CSAPMGWETQYF. The CDR3 DNA sequence: TGCAGTGCCCCTATGGGATGGGAGACCCAGTACTTC.